The source of this TCR beta chain is a study of blood T cell repertoires in COVID-19. For the study at large: The origin of the acute and convalescent COVID-19 samples was the United States, Italy and Spain. T cells, B-cell-depleted T cells, or PBMCs supplied cDNA or gDNA.

Study processing details: The assay estimated nucleated cells by amplifying reference gene primers. TCRdb's table, derived via immunoSEQ multiplex PCR, lists solely in-frame clones and lacks some. That table is the source of V, J and clone size, and D and trimming were worked out from the DNA. The sample records approximately 110,000 clones, approximately 80% being singletons. The V gene lost 11 bases and the J gene lost 4 bases, with 18 bases spanning the gap. The CDR3 loop spans 14 amino acids. CDR1 and CDR2 (germline): LNHDA, SQIVND (reference sequence). This sequence was found in a woman aged 80 or over with active or convalescent COVID-19. The specimen was peripheral blood. The genes are TRBV19 and TRBJ2-1, with TRBD2 as a possible D gene (6 bases). The CDR3 bases are TGTGCCGTCACTACGGGTAGCGGATACAATGAGCAGTTCTTC. Protein: CAVTTGSGYNEQFF.